This T cell receptor (beta chain) was captured in a study of cytomegalovirus exposure and HLA in healthy donors. Looking at the study overall: It was reported in a later analysis that the same platform had been used for the 100 to 150 validation repertoires as for the roughly 650 first-cohort repertoires. Study outcomes and limitations: Among TCR beta chains, those listed as cytomegalovirus-associated numbered over 150. Using the classifier, cytomegalovirus status was reportedly diagnosed with high specificity and sensitivity.

This clone was detected only once. The antigen remains unidentified. The V gene's germline CDR1 is SGDLS and CDR2 YYNGEE. The junction had 12 bases not matched to a gene; V was cut back by 0 bases and J by 4 bases. This CDR3 contains 19 residues. Profiled with immunoSEQ multiplex PCR; TCRdb holds only in-frame clones, not every one. The sample includes just over 65,000 clones, around 97% of them seen just once. This sequence originates from a woman between 18 and 30 years old in good health and CMV-seropositive. Sequenced material: PBMCs. This chain joins TRBV9 and TRBJ2-2; 10 nucleotides match TRBD2. Written as DNA, the CDR3 is TGTGCCAGCAGCGTAGGACCGCGAGCGGGAGGGCCTGTCACCGGGGAGCTGTTTTTT. This codes for CASSVGPRAGGPVTGELFF.